A selection of T cell receptor beta chains follows, all from one sample in a study of T cells in Graves' hyperthyroidism and ophthalmopathy. TCRdb re-called the multiplex PCR reads with MiXCR, one entry per CDR3 protein. Of over 700,000 distinct CDR3 sequences detected, roughly 40% appear once; the ten largest clones hold 7.5% to 9.5%. Material for sequencing was blood. These receptors were obtained from a man younger than 35 with Graves' hyperthyroidism. Each CDR3 is given with its conserved first and last residue. Each record gives: clone size, V gene, D gene, J gene, CDR3 protein, CDR3 DNA. A D gene is named only where the DNA matches it firmly. Part of the rows lack a size; the others show once, few, many or a class for expanded clones.

many	TRBV19	TRBD1	TRBJ1-3	CATGTGNTGNTIYF	TGTGCCACAGGGACAGGGAATACTGGAAACACCATATATTTT
few	TRBV20-1	NA	TRBJ1-1	CSAAAAGTEAFF	TGCAGTGCTGCAGCAGCGGGAACTGAAGCTTTCTTT
NA	TRBV7-2	NA	TRBJ2-7	CASSSTTRGEQYF	TGTGCCAGCAGCTCCACTACTAGGGGCGAGCAGTACTTC
many	TRBV20-1	NA	TRBJ1-1	CSAPRTSNTEAFF	TGCAGTGCCCCGAGGACGTCGAACACTGAAGCTTTCTTT
many	TRBV29-1	TRBD1	TRBJ1-1	CSVVPQGARTEAFF	TGCAGCGTTGTTCCACAGGGGGCTCGAACTGAAGCTTTCTTT
few	TRBV6-6	NA	TRBJ2-7	CASSNDNWGEQYF	TGTGCCAGCAGTAACGATAACTGGGGCGAGCAGTACTTC
few	TRBV27	NA	TRBJ2-5	CASSLSFGETQYF	TGTGCCAGCAGTTTGTCTTTTGGGGAGACCCAGTACTTC
many	TRBV7-2	TRBD2	TRBJ2-7	CASSLAGVSYEQYF	TGCGCCAGCAGCTTAGCGGGAGTCTCCTACGAGCAGTACTTC
many	TRBV10-2	TRBD2	TRBJ2-7	CASSEGSLAGEAYEQYF	TGCGCCAGCAGTGAGGGATCACTAGCGGGGGAGGCCTACGAGCAGTACTTC
NA	TRBV20-1	NA	TRBJ1-5	CSARGAGQQETQHF	TGCAGTGCTAGAGGGGCAGGTCAACAAGAGACCCAGCATTTT
many	TRBV19	NA	TRBJ1-1	CASSIARRANTEAFF	TGTGCCAGTAGTATCGCTCGAAGGGCGAACACTGAAGCTTTCTTT
NA	TRBV7-9	NA	TRBJ1-1	CASSLAETAFF	TGTGCCAGCAGCTTAGCAGAGACCGCTTTCTTT
few	TRBV19	TRBD1	TRBJ1-5	CASTLTGQGNNQPQHF	TGTGCCAGTACCTTGACAGGGCAAGGAAACAATCAGCCCCAGCATTTT
many	TRBV5-1	NA	TRBJ1-1	CASSLPTGNTEAFF	TGTGCCAGCAGTTTACCGACAGGGAACACTGAAGCTTTCTTT
few	TRBV14	TRBD2	TRBJ2-5	CASSVSGRVRETQYF	TGTGCCAGCAGCGTTAGCGGGAGAGTCCGGGAGACCCAGTACTTC
NA	TRBV7-2	TRBD1	TRBJ2-7	CASSLQGAWGEQYF	TGTGCCAGCAGCTTACAGGGGGCTTGGGGCGAGCAGTACTTC
NA	TRBV9	NA	TRBJ1-1	CASSVGGGEHTEAFF	TGTGCCAGCAGCGTAGGGGGCGGGGAGCACACTGAAGCTTTCTTT
few	TRBV6-5	NA	TRBJ1-1	CASRPMGDSTEAFF	TGTGCCAGCAGACCCATGGGCGATTCCACTGAAGCTTTCTTT
NA	TRBV12-3/TRBV12-4	TRBD1	TRBJ1-2	CASRSWDRNYGYTF	TGTGCCAGCAGGTCCTGGGACAGGAACTATGGCTACACCTTC
many	TRBV7-3	NA	TRBJ1-1	CASSHSWRVAFF	TGTGCCAGCAGCCATAGTTGGAGGGTAGCTTTCTTT
few	TRBV7-2	TRBD2	TRBJ2-5	CASSPRARGAGGETQYF	TGTGCCAGCAGCCCCCGGGCGCGGGGGGCGGGGGGAGAGACCCAGTACTTC
NA	TRBV7-6	TRBD1	TRBJ1-5	CASSTGEGEPQHF	TGTGCCAGCAGCACAGGGGAGGGAGAGCCCCAGCATTTT
many	TRBV5-1	TRBD1	TRBJ2-7	CASSGGQTYEQYF	TGCGCCAGCAGCGGGGGACAGACCTACGAGCAGTACTTC
NA	TRBV19	NA	TRBJ1-2	CASSIGFHGPTYGYTF	TGTGCCAGTAGTATAGGCTTCCACGGACCTACCTATGGCTACACCTTC
NA	TRBV29-1	NA	TRBJ1-6	CSVAGGYNSPLHF	TGCAGCGTTGCCGGGGGTTATAATTCACCCCTCCACTTT
NA	TRBV7-9	NA	TRBJ1-6	CASSYSSMPIYNSPLHF	TGTGCCAGCAGTTACTCGAGTATGCCGATCTATAATTCACCCCTCCACTTT
few	TRBV5-5	NA	TRBJ1-1	CASSLEGGLGGEAFF	TGTGCCAGCAGCTTGGAAGGGGGACTAGGGGGTGAAGCTTTCTTT
NA	TRBV2	NA	TRBJ2-5	CASSYSTPLGTQYF	TGTGCCAGCAGTTATAGTACCCCCCTAGGGACCCAGTACTTC
NA	TRBV7-9	NA	TRBJ1-4	CASTQSGGDAHNEKLFF	TGTGCCAGCACCCAATCGGGGGGGGACGCACACAATGAAAAACTGTTTTTT